This TCR beta chain was found in a study of T cell changes during pregnancy in multiple sclerosis. This clone was recorded only once. Per the germline V gene, CDR1 is MDHEN and CDR2 is SYDVKM. The CDR3 totals 14 residues. V trimming: 4 bases; J trimming: 3 bases; junction bases outside the gene matches: 6. Profiling relied on immunoSEQ multiplex PCR, and the TCRdb table lists in-frame clones only, not all of them. Altogether approximately 32,000 clones are present, roughly 90% being singletons, with the ten largest covering approximately 5.1%. This TCR derives from a female donor in good health, enrolled as a control in a pregnancy study. Sequenced here: peripheral blood, sampled in the third trimester of pregnancy. The chain carries TRBV28 and TRBJ2-7; 7 bases are shared with TRBD1. The CDR3 nucleotides are TGTGCCAGCAGTTCCGACAGGGAGTACTACGAGCAGTACTTC. It yields the protein CASSSDREYYEQYF.